These 23 T cell receptor beta chains came from one sample sequenced in a study of blood T cell repertoires in COVID-19. The repertoire was sequenced with immunoSEQ multiplex PCR; TCRdb's copy has only in-frame clones and lacks some. The sample records about 210,000 clones, roughly 87% being singletons. The sample comprised peripheral blood. The receptors derive from a woman aged 60-75 years with COVID-19, enrolled during active disease.

This sequence joins TRBV18 and TRBJ1-1; 10 bases align to TRBD1. The CDR3 contains 16 residues. The J segment lost 0 bases and the V segment lost 5 bases, leaving 6 bases of the junction unmatched. Germline loops: CDR1 KGHSH, CDR2 LQKENI. The CDR3 nucleotides read TGTGCCAGCTCAGGACAGGGGGGGTTTCTGAACACTGAAGCTTTCTTT. The encoded protein is CASSGQGGFLNTEAFF.

CDR3 nucleotides: TGTGCCAGTAGTATTGGGGGCAGGGGCAATCAGCCCCAGCATTTT. Translation: CASSIGGRGNQPQHF. The chain recombines TRBV19 with TRBJ1-5, with D perhaps matching TRBD1 (6 bases). Trimming stripped 3 bases from V and 2 bases from J, with 11 bases between. This CDR3 contains 15 residues. Germline-derived CDR1 and CDR2 are LNHDA and SQIVND (reference sequence).

This sequence joins TRBV2 and TRBJ2-5; 8 nucleotides match TRBD2. The germline V gene has CDR1 SNHLY and CDR2 FYNNEI. The CDR3 extends over 13 amino acids. Trimming removed 7 bases from V and 9 bases from J; junction bases left unmatched: 10. The CDR3 region has the DNA TGTGCCAGCAATGCGGGGGGATGGGGTCCCCAGTACTTC. It is translated as CASNAGGWGPQYF.

This clone was picked up one time. This sequence joins TRBV10-2 and TRBJ2-2, with D tentatively TRBD1 (6 bases). V was cut by 6 bases and J by 0 bases, with 14 bases left in between. CDR3 length: 16 residues. Germline V CDR1 and CDR2: WSHSY, SAAADI. The CDR3: CASRGEQGSNTGELFF. The CDR3 region has the DNA TGCGCCAGCAGGGGGGAACAGGGATCGAACACCGGGGAGCTGTTTTTT.

This sequence joins TRBV3-1 (or the pseudogene TRBV3-2) and TRBJ2-5; unclear D gene. Per germline, CDR1 LGHDT and CDR2 YNNKEL (reference sequence). V was trimmed by 0 bases and J by 2 bases, leaving 10 bases between them. The CDR3 is 15 residues long. CDR3 sequence: CASSQDGWRQETQYF. CDR3 sequence (DNA): TGTGCCAGCAGCCAAGATGGTTGGCGGCAAGAGACCCAGTACTTC.

This chain connects TRBV2 to TRBJ2-1; TRBD2 is a possible D gene (5 bases). Per the germline V gene, CDR1 is SNHLY and CDR2 is FYNNEI. V was cut by 7 bases and J by 3 bases, with 16 bases left in between. The CDR3 runs to 15 residues. CDR3 residues: CASKSAVNDYNEQFF. In DNA, the CDR3 is TGTGCCAGCAAGTCAGCGGTTAATGACTACAATGAGCAGTTCTTC. Full variable domain (remainder filled in from reference TRBV2 and TRBJ2-1): EPEVTQTPSHQVTQMGQEVILRCVPISNHLYFYWYRQILGQKVEFLVSFYNNEISEKSEIFDDQFSVERPDGSNFTLKIRSTKLEDSAMYFCASKSAVNDYNEQFFGPGTRLTVL.

This chain links TRBV7-2 with TRBJ2-1, with unresolved D. V was cut by 1 base and J by 10 bases, with 11 bases left in between. Looked up from germline, CDR1 is SGHTA and CDR2 is FQGNSA. This CDR3 is built from 13 residues. CDR3 in amino acids: CASSLGQALEQFF. The CDR3, as DNA: TGTGCCAGCAGCTTAGGTCAGGCCTTGGAGCAGTTCTTC.

The chain has TRBV6-6 and TRBJ1-4; D may be TRBD1 (5 bases). This CDR3 comprises 12 residues. Germline assignment: CDR1 MNHNY and CDR2 SVGAGI (reference sequence). Trimming shortened V by 4 bases and J by 7 bases, and 7 bases separated the two germline ends. CDR3 nucleotides: TGTGCCAGCAGTTCAAGGGGTGAAAAACTGTTTTTT. Protein product: CASSSRGEKLFF.

The J gene is TRBJ2-7, the V gene TRBV6-6; TRBD1 matches 9 bases. CDR3 length: 15 residues. Germline V gene sequence: CDR1 MNHNY, CDR2 SVGAGI (reference sequence). V lost 0 bases, J lost 4 bases, and 4 bases stayed unmatched. CDR3 loop: CASSYSTGQGYEQYV. In DNA, the CDR3 is TGTGCCAGCAGTTACTCGACAGGACAGGGGTACGAGCAGTACGTC.

The chain recombines TRBV7-9 with TRBJ2-7; 7 nucleotides line up with TRBD1. CDR1 is SEHNR and CDR2 is FQNEAQ in the germline V gene (reference sequence). The CDR3 runs 14 residues. V lost 5 bases and J lost 3; bases outside the gene matches: 7. The CDR3 region has the DNA TGTGCCAGCAGCCCTTACCGGGACAGCTACGAGCAGTACTTC. Residues: CASSPYRDSYEQYF.

This clone occurred once. The chain uses TRBV9 and TRBJ1-5, with TRBD1 matching 10 bases. This CDR3 comprises 15 residues. The V and J ends lost 2 bases and 9 bases, in that order; junction bases with no gene match: 8. The germline V gene has CDR1 SGDLS and CDR2 YYNGEE. The CDR3 sequence: CASSVGDRGEGPQHF. CDR3 sequence (DNA): TGTGCCAGCAGCGTTGGGGACAGGGGAGAGGGGCCCCAGCATTTT.

The chain employs TRBV6-5 and TRBJ1-2, with D maybe TRBD1 (5 bases). The germline gives CDR1 MNHEY, CDR2 SVGAGI. This CDR3 comprises 14 residues. Trimming left V 6 bases short and J 6 bases short, with 17 bases between. CDR3 region: CASRRGMVFDGYTF. In DNA form, the CDR3 reads TGTGCCAGCAGACGGGGGATGGTTTTTGATGGCTACACCTTC.

This chain connects TRBV6-2 or TRBV6-3 to TRBJ1-5, with TRBD1 identical over 9 bases. Germline V gene sequence: CDR1 MNHEY, CDR2 SVGEGT. The ends lost 6 bases at V and 0 bases at J; junction bases unmatched: 9. This CDR3 has 17 residues. The CDR3 DNA is TGTGCCAGCAGCAATCCCGGGACAGGGAATAGCAATCAGCCCCAGCATTTT. Amino acid sequence: CASSNPGTGNSNQPQHF.

This clone was observed a single time. V usage is TRBV19 and J usage is TRBJ1-2; perhaps TRBD1 as D (5 bases). Germline lookup yields CDR1 LNHDA and CDR2 SQIVND (reference sequence). Trimming pared 4 bases from V and 5 bases from J, leaving 14 bases between. This CDR3 region has 14 residues. The CDR3 region is CASSTGVRGYGYTF. The CDR3 nucleotides read TGTGCCAGTAGTACGGGGGTACGGGGGTATGGCTACACCTTC.

The rearrangement uses TRBV25-1 and TRBJ1-6; a possible D gene is TRBD1 (6 bases). V gave up 6 bases and J gave up 3 bases, with 15 bases separating them. The CDR3 is 16 amino acids. Germline CDR1 MGHDK, CDR2 SYGVNS. This CDR3 reads CASSRTRTDYNSPLHF. CDR3 DNA sequence: TGTGCCAGCAGCCGAACCCGGACAGACTATAATTCACCCCTCCACTTT.

The chain has TRBV30 and TRBJ2-7; D is tentatively TRBD1 or TRBD2 (5 bases each). CDR1 and CDR2 from the germline V gene are GTSNPN and SVGIG (reference sequence). The CDR3 runs 10 residues. Trimming took off 5 bases at V and 8 bases at J, with 10 bases between the two ends. The CDR3 sequence: CAWGGTKQYF. The CDR3 DNA is TGTGCCTGGGGGGGTACTAAGCAGTACTTC.

The chain links TRBV6-2 or TRBV6-3 to TRBJ2-1, with 8 nucleotides matching TRBD2. This CDR3 spans 19 amino acids. Per germline, CDR1 MNHEY and CDR2 SVGEGT. Trimming removed 3 bases from V and 3 bases from J; junction bases left unmatched: 16. CDR3 amino acids: CASSYPGDEREPDYNEQFF. DNA of the CDR3: TGTGCCAGCAGTTATCCGGGGGATGAGCGGGAGCCCGACTACAATGAGCAGTTCTTC.

The V and J genes are TRBV6-6 and TRBJ1-1; D is undetermined. CDR1 and CDR2 from the germline V gene are MNHNY and SVGAGI (reference sequence). This CDR3 has 13 residues. V gave up 3 bases and J gave up 1 base, with 6 bases separating them. The CDR3: CASSYSSNTEAFF. In DNA, the CDR3 is TGTGCCAGCAGTTATTCCTCGAACACTGAAGCTTTCTTT.

The chain employs TRBV4-2 and TRBJ1-2; D call uncertain. CDR1 and CDR2 from the germline V gene are LGHNA and YNFKEQ. The CDR3 has 13 amino acids. Trimming took 0 bases from V and 8 from J, leaving 10 bases between them. The DNA of the CDR3 is TGTGCCAGCAGCCAAGACGTCCAGTGGGGCTACACCTTC. It specifies CASSQDVQWGYTF.

DNA for the CDR3: TGTGCCAGCAGCTACCTAGTAAATTCACCCCTCCACTTT. Its protein is CASSYLVNSPLHF. The chain is built from TRBV11-2 and TRBJ1-6; D gene unclear. Germline values: CDR1 SGHAT, CDR2 FQNNGV. The V gene lost 4 bases and the J gene lost 7 bases, with 8 bases spanning the gap. The CDR3 spans 13 residues.

This rearrangement joins TRBV6-1 to TRBJ1-2, with 7 bases lining up with TRBD1. Trimming took 0 bases from V and 8 from J; bases not matched to a gene: 6. This CDR3 is built from 14 residues. CDR1 is MNHNS, CDR2 SASEGT, per germline. CDR3 sequence (DNA): TGTGCCAGCAGTGAAGCGCGAACAGGGGACGGCTACACCTTC. This sequence encodes CASSEARTGDGYTF.

The chain joins TRBV6-1 to TRBJ1-2; D is uncertain. The germline CDR1 and CDR2 sequences are MNHNS and SASEGT. The CDR3 loop spans 13 amino acids. Trimming removed 2 bases from V and 0 bases from J, with 4 bases in between. CDR3 nucleotide sequence: TGTGCCAGCAGTGAAACAGCTAACTATGGCTACACCTTC. Protein: CASSETANYGYTF.

This chain links TRBV9 with TRBJ2-1; 8 bases line up with TRBD2. With V trimmed by 3 bases and J by 5 bases, 13 bases remained unmatched. The germline CDR1 and CDR2 sequences are SGDLS and YYNGEE. This CDR3 comprises 17 residues. The CDR3 nucleotides are TGTGCCAGCAGCGCAAGCGGGGGAATAACCCTCCACAATGAGCAGTTCTTC. Its translation is CASSASGGITLHNEQFF.